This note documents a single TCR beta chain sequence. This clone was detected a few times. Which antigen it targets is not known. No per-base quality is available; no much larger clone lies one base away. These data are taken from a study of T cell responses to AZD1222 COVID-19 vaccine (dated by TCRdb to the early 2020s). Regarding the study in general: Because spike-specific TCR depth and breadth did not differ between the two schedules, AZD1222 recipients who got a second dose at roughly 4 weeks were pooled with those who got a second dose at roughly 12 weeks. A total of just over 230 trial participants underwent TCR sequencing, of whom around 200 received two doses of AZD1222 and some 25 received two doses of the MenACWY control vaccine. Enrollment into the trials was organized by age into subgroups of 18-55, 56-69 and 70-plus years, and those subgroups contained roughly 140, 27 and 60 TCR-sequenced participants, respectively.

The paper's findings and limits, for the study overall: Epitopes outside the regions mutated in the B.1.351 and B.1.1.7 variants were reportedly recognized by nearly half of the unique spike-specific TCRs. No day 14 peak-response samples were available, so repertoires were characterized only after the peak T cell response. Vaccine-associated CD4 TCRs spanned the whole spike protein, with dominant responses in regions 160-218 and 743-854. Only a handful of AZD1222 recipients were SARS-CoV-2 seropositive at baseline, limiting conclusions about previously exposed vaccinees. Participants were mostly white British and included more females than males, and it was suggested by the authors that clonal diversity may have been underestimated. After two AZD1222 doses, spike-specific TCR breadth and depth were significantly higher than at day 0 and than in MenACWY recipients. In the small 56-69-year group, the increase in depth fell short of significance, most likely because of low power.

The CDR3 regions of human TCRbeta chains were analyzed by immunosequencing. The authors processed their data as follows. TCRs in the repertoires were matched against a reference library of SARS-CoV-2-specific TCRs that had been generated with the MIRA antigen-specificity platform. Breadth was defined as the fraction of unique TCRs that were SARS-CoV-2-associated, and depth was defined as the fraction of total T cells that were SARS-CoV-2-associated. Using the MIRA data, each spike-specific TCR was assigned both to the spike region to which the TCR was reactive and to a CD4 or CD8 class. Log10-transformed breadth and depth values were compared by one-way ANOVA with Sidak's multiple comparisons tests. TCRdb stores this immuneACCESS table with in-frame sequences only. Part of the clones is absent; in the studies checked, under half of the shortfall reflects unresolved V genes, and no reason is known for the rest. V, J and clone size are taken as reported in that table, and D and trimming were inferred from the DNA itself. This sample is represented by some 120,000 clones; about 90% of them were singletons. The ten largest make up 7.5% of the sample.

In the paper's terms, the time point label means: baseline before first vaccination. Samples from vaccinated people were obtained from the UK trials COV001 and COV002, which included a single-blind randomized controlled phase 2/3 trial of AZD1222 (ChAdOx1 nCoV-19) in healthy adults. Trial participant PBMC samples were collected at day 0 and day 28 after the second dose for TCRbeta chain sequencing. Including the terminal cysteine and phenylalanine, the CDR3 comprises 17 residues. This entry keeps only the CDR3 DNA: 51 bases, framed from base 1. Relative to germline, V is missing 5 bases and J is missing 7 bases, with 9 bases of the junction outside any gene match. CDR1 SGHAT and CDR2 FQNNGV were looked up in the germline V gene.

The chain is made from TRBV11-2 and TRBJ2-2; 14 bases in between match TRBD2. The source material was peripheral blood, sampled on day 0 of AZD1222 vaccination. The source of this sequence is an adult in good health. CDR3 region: CASSPMGLAGDRGELFF. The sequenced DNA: TGTGCCAGCAGCCCGATGGGACTAGCGGGAGACCGCGGGGAGCTGTTTTTT.